Listed here is a single T cell receptor (beta chain). The data belong to a study of T cell responses to AZD1222 COVID-19 vaccine. Germline CDR1 reads MRHNA; CDR2 reads SNTAGT. This CDR3 has 14 amino acids. The junction had 5 bases not matched to a gene; V was cut back by 2 bases and J by 8 bases. Generated by immunoSEQ multiplex PCR, the TCRdb table keeps only in-frame clones and is missing some. Here the sample spans fewer than 200,000 clones, more than 80% being singletons. The receptor's source is an adult in good health. The sample was peripheral blood, taken on day 0 of AZD1222 vaccination. V and J are TRBV6-4 and TRBJ1-2; 10 bases map to TRBD1. Written as DNA, the CDR3 is TGTGCCAGCAGTGACCCGGGACAGGGGATCGGCTACACCTTC. This encodes CASSDPGQGIGYTF.